The T cell receptor beta chain described here comes from a study of T cells in Graves' hyperthyroidism and ophthalmopathy. Overall study: Staff took peripheral blood when the initial diagnosis was made, before any treatment began. Study observations and caveats: The model predicted ophthalmopathy a median around six months before onset.

TCR beta CDR3 regions were amplified from RNA. Carried out on the TCR CDR3, a first-round RT-PCR used the HTBI primer set. A single record per CDR3 protein comes from TCRdb applying MiXCR to the multiplex PCR reads. The data hold some 300,000 distinct CDR3 sequences, with 15% to 20% observed a single time. Disease duration under 2 months; hyperthyroidism patients were aged 18 to 65. This clonotype was counted many times. Its matching antigen is unknown. The sequencing input was blood. This receptor was identified in a man younger than 45 with Graves' hyperthyroidism.

CDR3: CASSVAQLYGYTF. DNA for the CDR3: TGTGCCAGCAGTGTTGCCCAGCTCTATGGCTACACCTTC. The chain employs TRBV2 and TRBJ1-2; the D is unclear. The CDR3 contains 13 residues. Germline V gene data show CDR1 as SNHLY and CDR2 as FYNNEI. The V and J ends lost 4 bases and 4 bases respectively, with 10 bases between them.